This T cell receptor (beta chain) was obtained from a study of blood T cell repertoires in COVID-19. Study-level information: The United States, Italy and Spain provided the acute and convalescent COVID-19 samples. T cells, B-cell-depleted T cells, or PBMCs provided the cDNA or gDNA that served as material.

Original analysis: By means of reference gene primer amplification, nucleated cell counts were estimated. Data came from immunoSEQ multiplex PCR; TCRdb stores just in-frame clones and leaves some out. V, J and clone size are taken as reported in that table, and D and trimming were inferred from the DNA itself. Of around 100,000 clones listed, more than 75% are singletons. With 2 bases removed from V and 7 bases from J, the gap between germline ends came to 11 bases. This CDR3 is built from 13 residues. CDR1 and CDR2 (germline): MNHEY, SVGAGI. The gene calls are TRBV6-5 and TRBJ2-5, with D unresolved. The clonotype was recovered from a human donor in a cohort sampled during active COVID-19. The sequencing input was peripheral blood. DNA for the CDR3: TGTGCCAGCAGTTACAAGAGTTCGGGGACCCAGTACTTC. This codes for CASSYKSSGTQYF.